The source of this T cell receptor (beta chain) is a study of T cell responses to AZD1222 COVID-19 vaccine. Sequenced by immunoSEQ multiplex PCR; TCRdb stores in-frame clones only, minus some. The sample comprises some 71,000 clones, 70% to 90% of which are singletons, and over 25% rests with the top ten. It was second doses at about 4 or about 12 weeks that were pooled. Germline V gene sequence: CDR1 SGHRS, CDR2 YFSETQ. The CDR3 has 14 residues. Unmatched junction bases numbered 5, after V lost 2 bases and J lost 7 bases. The input for sequencing was peripheral blood, taken 28 days after the second AZD1222 dose. The rearrangement links TRBV5-1 to TRBJ1-5; 8 positions match TRBD1. The sequence came from an adult who received the AZD1222 COVID-19 vaccine. The CDR3 here is CASSFGQGEQPQHF. DNA of the CDR3: TGCGCCAGCAGCTTTGGACAGGGTGAACAGCCCCAGCATTTT.